These 21 T cell receptor beta chains originate from one sample sequenced in a study of T cell responses to AZD1222 COVID-19 vaccine. Here immunoSEQ multiplex PCR was the method, and the copy in TCRdb shows in-frame clones only, minus some. The table lists about 57,000 clones, 86% of them singletons. Sequencing used peripheral blood, obtained on day 0 of AZD1222 vaccination. These receptors all stem from an adult in good health.

The chain carries TRBV6-5 and TRBJ1-1, with D perhaps matching TRBD1 (5 bases). Germline CDR1 and CDR2: MNHEY and SVGAGI. CDR3 length: 12 amino acids. Trimming removed 9 bases from V and 5 bases from J, with 13 bases in between. The CDR3 loop is CASFFGGTEAFF. Here the CDR3 DNA reads TGTGCCAGTTTTTTTGGGGGGACTGAAGCTTTCTTT.

The rearrangement links TRBV6-5 to TRBJ2-1, with D unclear. The CDR3 contains 14 residues. V lost 8 bases, J lost 5 bases, and 16 bases lay in between. The germline CDR1 and CDR2 sequences are MNHEY and SVGAGI. The DNA for the CDR3 is TGTGCCAGCCGAAAGACCGGAAGGAACAATGAGCAGTTCTTC. Amino acid sequence: CASRKTGRNNEQFF.

This clone showed up just once. This chain connects TRBV2 to TRBJ1-1, with a possible D match to TRBD1 (6 bases). Looked up from germline, CDR1 is SNHLY and CDR2 is FYNNEI. The V end was cut by 8 bases, the J end by 0 bases, with 10 bases between. This CDR3 is 13 amino acids long. In DNA form, the CDR3 reads TGTGCCAGCGCGGGACAACTGAACACTGAAGCTTTCTTT. Translating it yields CASAGQLNTEAFF.

The genes are TRBV30 and TRBJ2-7; a possible D gene is TRBD2 (6 bases). Germline loops: CDR1 GTSNPN, CDR2 SVGIG (reference sequence). This CDR3 is built from 11 residues. The CDR3, as DNA: TGTGCTGGGGAGGAATCCTACGAGCAGTACTTC. Translating it yields CAGEESYEQYF.

This clone was detected a few times. CDR3 protein: CASSLRGSGNTIYF. For the CDR3, the DNA is TGTGCCAGCAGCTTGAGAGGGTCTGGAAACACCATATATTTT. This sequence joins TRBV5-4 and TRBJ1-3, with no clear D. The germline gives CDR1 SGHNT, CDR2 YYREEE (reference sequence). The ends were cut back, 1 base at V and 1 base at J, with 6 bases in the middle. The CDR3 runs to 14 residues.

This clone has only one observation. The chain recombines TRBV7-6 with TRBJ1-1; D call uncertain. CDR1 is SGHVS, CDR2 FNYEAQ, per germline. V was clipped by 2 bases and J by 6 bases, with 10 bases between them. The length of the CDR3 is 13 residues. CDR3 sequence (DNA): TGTGCCAGCAGCTTATTCCGGCAGTCTGAAGCTTTCTTT. Amino acid sequence: CASSLFRQSEAFF.

This chain joins TRBV9 and TRBJ1-4, with D uncertain. Germline CDR1 and CDR2: SGDLS and YYNGEE. V was trimmed by 7 bases and J by 7 bases, leaving 5 bases between them. The CDR3 runs to 10 residues. CDR3 bases: TGTGCCAGCGGAGGTGAAAAACTGTTTTTT. It specifies CASGGEKLFF.

This clone was counted once. This chain joins TRBV5-1 and TRBJ2-2; D may match TRBD1 or TRBD2 (5 bases each). The CDR3 covers 14 residues. The V gene's germline CDR1 is SGHRS and CDR2 YFSETQ. Between the trimmed V and J ends, which lost 4 bases and 4 bases, there was a span of 11 bases. CDR3 protein: CASSTAGGTGELFF. In DNA form, the CDR3 reads TGCGCCAGCAGCACCGCTGGGGGCACCGGGGAGCTGTTTTTT.

This chain joins TRBV4-1 and TRBJ1-6; maybe TRBD1 (5 bases). V lost 4 bases, J lost 10 bases, and 17 bases lay in between. This CDR3 region has 15 residues. Germline lookup yields CDR1 MGHRA and CDR2 YSYEKL. CDR3: CASSRGPGYESPLHF. The CDR3 DNA reads TGCGCCAGCAGCCGAGGACCAGGGTACGAATCACCCCTCCACTTT.

The J gene is TRBJ2-7, the V gene TRBV11-3; D perhaps matches TRBD1 (6 bases). This CDR3 is 13 amino acids long. With 6 bases removed from V and 6 bases from J, the gap between germline ends came to 15 bases. From germline, CDR1 is SGHNT and CDR2 YENEEA. The chain's CDR3 is CASSSQGSREQYF. CDR3 bases: TGTGCCAGCAGTTCCCAGGGGTCGCGCGAGCAGTACTTC.

The rearrangement links TRBV2 to TRBJ1-1; D is possibly TRBD1 (5 bases). The CDR3 loop spans 12 amino acids. Between the trimmed V and J ends, which lost 8 bases and 3 bases, there was a span of 10 bases. Germline V CDR1 and CDR2: SNHLY, FYNNEI. For the CDR3, the DNA is TGTGCCAGCGAGACGGGGGACACTGAAGCTTTCTTT. Amino acids: CASETGDTEAFF.

This chain links TRBV7-8 with TRBJ2-1; a possible D gene is TRBD1 (5 bases). The CDR3 sequence is 14 residues long. Germline V gene data show CDR1 as SGHVS and CDR2 as FQNEAQ. V was clipped by 1 base and J by 4 bases, with 8 bases between them. The CDR3 loop is CASSLGGLYNEQFF. The CDR3 DNA reads as TGTGCCAGCAGCTTAGGGGGCTTGTACAATGAGCAGTTCTTC.

This chain links TRBV24-1 with TRBJ2-3; 8 bases agree with TRBD1. The CDR3 extends over 13 amino acids. The germline V gene encodes CDR1 KGHDR and CDR2 SFDVKD. The ends lost 7 bases at V and 5 bases at J; junction bases unmatched: 4. The CDR3, as DNA: TGTGCCACCAGGGACAGGGAAATAGATACGCAGTATTTT. This translates into CATRDREIDTQYF.

The chain links TRBV20-1 to TRBJ1-6; the D is unclear. Germline V gene sequence: CDR1 DFQATT, CDR2 SNEGSKA (reference sequence). The germline V and J ends were trimmed by 3 bases and 12 bases, with 12 bases remaining between them. The CDR3 extends over 12 amino acids. CDR3 nucleotides: TGCAGTGCTAGTATCAAGCGGGAACCCCTCCACTTT. Translating gives CSASIKREPLHF.

This chain joins TRBV4-1 and TRBJ1-5, with a possible D match to TRBD1 (5 bases). The CDR3 has 15 amino acids. V was shortened by 2 bases and J by 1 base, with 9 bases between the two germline ends. Germline values: CDR1 MGHRA, CDR2 YSYEKL. CDR3 bases: TGCGCCAGCAGCCAACCCTCAGGGAGCAATCAGCCCCAGCATTTT. Amino acids: CASSQPSGSNQPQHF.

This clone was seen more than once but under ten times. This chain uses TRBV3-1 (or the pseudogene TRBV3-2) with TRBJ2-7; D possibly uses TRBD1 or TRBD2 (6 bases each). CDR1 and CDR2 (germline): LGHDT, YNNKEL (reference sequence). CDR3 size: 12 residues. V lost 8 bases and J lost 7, with 15 bases in between. The CDR3 reads CASSGGAEEQYF. CDR3 nucleotide sequence: TGTGCCAGCTCCGGGGGCGCGGAAGAGCAGTACTTC.

The table lists this clone with a count of one. The chain carries TRBV9 and TRBJ2-1, with 15 bases lining up with TRBD2. V dropped 3 bases and J dropped 9; count of bases not matched to a gene: 4. Germline CDR1 SGDLS, CDR2 YYNGEE. CDR3 length equals 15 residues. The CDR3: CASSGGLAGGSEQFF. The CDR3 bases are TGTGCCAGCAGCGGGGGACTAGCGGGAGGATCTGAGCAGTTCTTC.

J is TRBJ1-5 and V is TRBV7-9; D remains unclear. Germline V gives CDR1 SEHNR, CDR2 FQNEAQ (reference sequence). V lost 6 bases, J lost 3 bases, and 6 bases lay in between. The CDR3 is 12 amino acids. As DNA, the CDR3 is TGTGCCAGCAGTTCCCCCAATCAGCCCCAGCATTTT. Translating gives CASSSPNQPQHF.

J is TRBJ1-2 and V is TRBV29-1, with 8 bases fitting TRBD1. This CDR3 contains 11 residues. V was clipped by 7 bases and J by 10 bases; unmatched bases: 8. Germline V CDR1 and CDR2: SQVTM, ANQGSEA. The CDR3 DNA is TGCAGCGGAAGTACAGGGGGATTCTACACCTTC. It codes for CSGSTGGFYTF.

The CDR3 region has the DNA TGTGCCAGCGGACTAATGGGGGGGAATGAGCAGTTCTTC. Amino acid sequence: CASGLMGGNEQFF. The chain is built from TRBV5-4 and TRBJ2-1; 7 nucleotides match TRBD2. CDR3 size: 13 residues. The ends lost 7 bases at V and 7 bases at J; junction bases unmatched: 8. Per the germline V gene, CDR1 is SGHNT and CDR2 is YYREEE (reference sequence).

The chain employs TRBV3-1 (or the pseudogene TRBV3-2) and TRBJ2-7; 10 positions agree with TRBD2. The CDR3 sequence is 16 residues long. Looked up from germline, CDR1 is LGHDT and CDR2 is YNNKEL (reference sequence). The junction had 6 bases not matched to a gene; V was cut back by 1 base and J by 3 bases. DNA of the CDR3: TGTGCCAGCAGCCAAGGTGAGCGGGAGGGCCTCTACGAGCAGTACTTC. Translation: CASSQGEREGLYEQYF.